This T cell receptor beta chain was found in a study of cytomegalovirus exposure and HLA in healthy donors. Study details: Most genotyped donors, about four fifths of 398, had Caucasian-associated genetic ancestry.

As concerns this clone: Antigen specificity is unknown.

The PCR employed 60 Vbeta primers together with 13 Jbeta primers. Libraries were prepared by immunoSEQ multiplex PCR; TCRdb keeps only in-frame clonotypes and omits some of them. The data contain about 150,000 clones, 79% of them singletons. Unmatched junction bases numbered 9, after V lost 7 bases and J lost 0 bases. Germline loops: CDR1 SEHNR, CDR2 FQNEAQ (reference sequence). This CDR3 is built from 16 residues. Study conclusions and caveats: Data from an earlier analysis indicated that most TCR beta V segments were productive either about 87% or about 30% of the time.

This clonotype was obtained from a man between 50 and 59 years old in good health and CMV-seropositive. The sequencing sample was made of PBMCs. V gene TRBV7-9 combines with J gene TRBJ2-1; TRBD2 aligns across 7 bases. CDR3 bases: TGTGCCAGCAACCCGTGGGGCGGGAGCTCCTACAATGAGCAGTTCTTC. As protein: CASNPWGGSSYNEQFF.